Following are 15 T cell receptor beta chains from one sample sequenced in a study of a mutant IDH1 vaccine in newly diagnosed glioma. TCRdb keeps only in-frame clones here, not all; method: immunoSEQ multiplex PCR. The profile shows 98,000 or so clones, around 90% of them singletons. The time point: baseline, week 1 (first vaccination visit). Treatment noted: pre-vaccination baseline after standard-of-care therapy. The starting material was PBMCs, obtained from a glioma patient treated with radiotherapy, temozolomide or both. These receptors originate from a woman aged 50 to 65 with glioma.

Regarding this clone: One junction end does not reproduce the germline sequence, and a read error may be involved. The chain's CDR3 is CASSQVGGPGF. CDR3 coding DNA: TGCGCCAGCAGTCAAGTAGGGGGGCCGGGCTTC. This chain links TRBV23-1 with TRBJ2-7; D assignment may be TRBD1 or TRBD2 (6 bases each). TRBV23-1 is known as an ORF, though its function is uncertain. There are 11 residues in the CDR3.

The V gene is TRBV29-1, the J gene TRBJ1-2; 7 bases line up with TRBD1. This CDR3 has 14 amino acids. Germline CDR1 reads SQVTM; CDR2 reads ANQGSEA. The junction had 10 bases not matched to a gene; V was cut back by 2 bases and J by 7 bases. The DNA of the CDR3 is TGCAGCGTTGAACTTTACCAGGGGGTAGCTGGCTACACCTTC. Amino acids: CSVELYQGVAGYTF.

The V gene is TRBV7-9, the J gene TRBJ1-1; weak D call: TRBD1 (6 bases). V lost 1 base and J 7 bases, leaving 13 bases between the germline ends. Germline loops: CDR1 SEHNR, CDR2 FQNEAQ (reference sequence). This CDR3 comprises 14 residues. Here the CDR3 reads CASSLGTVGSEAFF. In DNA form, the CDR3 reads TGTGCCAGCAGCTTAGGGACAGTTGGAAGTGAAGCTTTCTTT.

This chain joins TRBV28 and TRBJ2-5; D might be TRBD2 (6 bases). The CDR3 consists of 16 residues. Germline lookup yields CDR1 MDHEN and CDR2 SYDVKM. V was trimmed by 4 bases and J by 2 bases, leaving 17 bases between them. CDR3 protein: CASSSPTGRGQETQYF. Written as DNA, the CDR3 is TGTGCCAGCAGTTCCCCGACGGGCCGGGGGCAAGAGACCCAGTACTTC.

The V gene is TRBV28, the J gene TRBJ2-7; 7 nucleotides match TRBD2. The germline gives CDR1 MDHEN, CDR2 SYDVKM. The V segment lost 4 bases and the J segment 0 bases; nucleotides outside the gene matches: 6. This CDR3 has 15 amino acids. CDR3 protein: CASSSLSGFSYEQYF. The CDR3 DNA reads TGTGCCAGCAGTTCCCTTAGCGGGTTCTCCTACGAGCAGTACTTC. The whole variable domain, remainder taken from reference TRBV28 and TRBJ2-7, is DVKVTQSSRYLVKRTGEKVFLECVQDMDHENMFWYRQDPGLGLRLIYFSYDVKMKEKGDIPEGYSVSREKKERFSLILESASTNQTSMYLCASSSLSGFSYEQYFGPGTRLTVT.

The chain joins TRBV7-9 to TRBJ1-4, with D possibly being TRBD1 (5 bases). The CDR3 is 15 residues long. From germline, CDR1 is SEHNR and CDR2 FQNEAQ (reference sequence). V lost 2 bases, J lost 8 bases, and 15 bases lay in between. CDR3 amino acids: CASSLTSSGTEKLFF. The CDR3 coding sequence is TGTGCCAGCAGCTTAACGTCCTCCGGGACGGAAAAACTGTTTTTT.

V gene TRBV6-4 combines with J gene TRBJ2-3; a weak D match, TRBD2 (5 bases). This CDR3 has 12 residues. V was pared by 6 bases and J by 4 bases, with 8 bases between. Per the germline V gene, CDR1 is MRHNA and CDR2 is SNTAGT. The CDR3 spells CASSGIADTQYF. The CDR3 DNA reads TGTGCCAGCAGCGGGATCGCAGATACGCAGTATTTT.

The CDR3 nucleotides read TGCGCCAGCAGCGCGGACGGAGGACTTGAAGCTTTCTTT. Its protein is CASSADGGLEAFF. The rearrangement joins TRBV5-1 to TRBJ1-1; D gene uncertain. CDR3 length: 13 amino acids. Per germline, CDR1 SGHRS and CDR2 YFSETQ. V lost 4 bases and J lost 7, with 14 bases in between.

V is TRBV10-2 and J is TRBJ2-1; 9 nucleotides line up with TRBD1. CDR1 WSHSY and CDR2 SAAADI come from the germline V gene. The CDR3 runs 14 residues. V was pared by 8 bases and J by 8 bases, with 10 bases of the junction left unmatched. CDR3 nucleotides: TGCGCCAGCGAAGACAGGGGGGACGGCGATGAGCAGTTCTTC. The encoded protein is CASEDRGDGDEQFF.

This clone has just a few counts. The rearrangement joins TRBV5-1 to TRBJ1-1; tentative D call: TRBD1 (6 bases). Germline lookup yields CDR1 SGHRS and CDR2 YFSETQ. This CDR3 has 14 amino acids. V lost 6 bases to trimming and J lost 6 bases, with 18 bases between them. The DNA of the CDR3 is TGCGCCAGCACGGCGGGCAGGGGCGGGTCTGAAGCTTTCTTT. Residues: CASTAGRGGSEAFF.

In its sample, this clone was seen once. The chain combines TRBV2 with TRBJ2-7, with 10 nucleotides matching TRBD1. The CDR3 sequence is 13 residues long. The ends lost 6 bases at V and 6 bases at J; junction bases unmatched: 5. Germline V CDR1 and CDR2: SNHLY, FYNNEI. Here the CDR3 reads CASRRDRGGEQYF. Here the CDR3 DNA reads TGTGCCAGCAGGAGGGACAGGGGTGGCGAGCAGTACTTC.

J is TRBJ1-4 and V is TRBV6-1; D not certain. The length of the CDR3 is 15 residues. Between the trimmed V and J ends, which lost 8 bases and 5 bases, there was a span of 18 bases. CDR1 is MNHNS, CDR2 SASEGT, per germline. CDR3 nucleotide sequence: TGTGCCAGCTTGACATGGACGGCTGGGAATGAAAAACTGTTTTTT. Protein: CASLTWTAGNEKLFF.

This chain connects TRBV6-5 to TRBJ1-5, with D unclear. The germline gives CDR1 MNHEY, CDR2 SVGAGI. V gave up 6 bases and J gave up 0 bases, with 12 bases separating them. This CDR3 spans 15 amino acids. The CDR3 nucleotides read TGTGCCAGCAGACCCCAGGTGTATAGCAATCAGCCCCAGCATTTT. This encodes CASRPQVYSNQPQHF.

This clone was found a few times. DNA of the CDR3: TGTGCCCCCCGAGGGCCCGAGGGTATCGGGGAGCTGTTTTTT. Translation gives CAPRGPEGIGELFF. This chain uses TRBV21-1 with TRBJ2-2; the listed D gene, TRBD2, was not tested against the DNA. TRBV21-1 is marked as a pseudogene. The CDR3 runs to 14 residues.

The chain has TRBV18 and TRBJ2-1; D is unclear. Germline V CDR1 and CDR2: KGHSH, LQKENI. This CDR3 has 15 amino acids. Deletions cut 1 base from V and 6 bases from J, with 13 bases between. Here the CDR3 DNA reads TGTGCCAGCTCACCACGCAGCCAAGCCCCCAATGAGCAGTTCTTC. Translation: CASSPRSQAPNEQFF.